This T cell receptor (beta chain) was recorded in a study of cytomegalovirus exposure and HLA in healthy donors (dated by TCRdb to 2016 to 2017). Study-level background: According to a later analysis, the 120 validation repertoires were produced on the same platform as the 700 or so repertoires of the first cohort. The study aimed to test whether signatures of past pathogen exposure could be identified by cataloging public T cell receptors. Besides the first cohort of around 700 subjects, a separate validation cohort made up of some 110 different subjects was used. To predict cytomegalovirus infection status, the study combined high-throughput TCR immunosequencing, statistical association of individual TCRs with disease status, and machine learning.

The donors were included in the validation cohort of 120 subjects, a group kept apart from the approximately 700-subject first cohort. Library preparation employed the immunoSEQ multiplex PCR assay. The authors' analysis ran thus. A statistical classification framework was built for diagnosing cytomegalovirus status from the catalog of TCR beta chain sequences. Held by TCRdb, this immuneACCESS table contains in-frame sequences only and omits some clones. Under half of the omission traces to an unresolved V gene where checked; the cause of the rest is unknown. The V and J calls and clone size were taken over from that table, and D and trimming were inferred from the DNA. For this sample the table gives about 240,000 clones, of which approximately 86% were detected only once. 1.2% of the sample is held by the ten biggest clonotypes. Broad study findings and their caveats: The authors suggested that the approach could potentially be generalized to other disease states and immunological phenotypes. The classifier was reported to diagnose cytomegalovirus status with high specificity and sensitivity in both the original and validation cohorts. In vitro tests confirmed that a few of the cytomegalovirus-associated TCR beta chains recognize cytomegalovirus antigens. Most TCR sequences were observed very rarely across donors, whereas some public TCRs were present in many individuals. Subsequent analysis determined that TCRs grouped into clusters in the first cohort also showed a tendency toward co-occurrence across the roughly 110 validation repertoires, and approximately 93% of cluster scores exceeded 0. The validation cohort had no HLA typing available for a later analysis, so co-occurrence within that cohort was assessed over all 130 or so repertoires. The study listed approximately 150 TCR beta chains as associated with cytomegalovirus.

The CDR3 runs 16 amino acids, cysteine and phenylalanine included. Only the CDR3 DNA stays, 48 bases, in frame from base 1. The V end gives up 3 bases and the J end 0 bases, leaving 5 bases in the junction not matched to a gene. Based on the germline V gene, the CDR1 and CDR2 sequences are KGHSH and LQKENI. This clone was detected a few times. Its antigen has not been determined. The sample holds no much larger clone one base away, and base qualities are not on file. The rearranged chain carries TRBV18 and TRBJ1-3; 7 bases in between match TRBD1. Sequencing was carried out using PBMCs. The clonotype comes from a woman in her twenties or thirties in good health and CMV-seropositive. The nucleotide sequence is given as TGTGCCAGCTCACCGAACGACAGGGTCTCTGGAAACACCATATATTTT. This codes for CASSPNDRVSGNTIYF.